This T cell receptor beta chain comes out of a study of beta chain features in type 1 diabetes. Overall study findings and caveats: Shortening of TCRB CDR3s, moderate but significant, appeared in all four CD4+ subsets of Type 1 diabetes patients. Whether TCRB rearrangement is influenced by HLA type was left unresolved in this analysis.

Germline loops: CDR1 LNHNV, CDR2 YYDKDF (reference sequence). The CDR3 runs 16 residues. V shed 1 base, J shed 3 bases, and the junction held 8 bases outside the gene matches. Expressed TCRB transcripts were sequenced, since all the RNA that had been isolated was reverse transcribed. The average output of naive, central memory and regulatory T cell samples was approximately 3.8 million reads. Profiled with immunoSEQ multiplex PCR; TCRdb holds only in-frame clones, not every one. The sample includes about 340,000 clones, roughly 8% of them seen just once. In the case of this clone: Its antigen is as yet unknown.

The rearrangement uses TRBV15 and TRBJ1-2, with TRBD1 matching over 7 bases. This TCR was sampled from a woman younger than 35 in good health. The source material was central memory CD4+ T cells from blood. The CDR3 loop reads CATSRGGPDRDYGYTF. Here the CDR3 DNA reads TGTGCCACCAGCAGAGGGGGCCCCGACAGGGACTATGGCTACACCTTC.